This entry concerns a single TCR beta chain. The antigen is undetermined. Time point denoted: week 23, last vaccination. The study gave 300 ug of mutant IDH1 20-mer peptide per vaccine dose, with topical imiquimod. This sample was taken from a study of a mutant IDH1 vaccine in newly diagnosed glioma. On the study more broadly: In weeks 1, 3, 5, 7, 11, 15, 19 and 23, patients were vaccinated. Beforehand, treatment had been radiotherapy, temozolomide, or both; the majority received both.

In germline, CDR1 is ENHRY, CDR2 SYGVKD. This CDR3 comprises 13 residues. V lost 3 bases, J lost 7 bases, and 13 bases lay in between. Repertoires were generated with immunoSEQ multiplex PCR, while TCRdb's copy carries only in-frame clones and drops some. The table shows 29,000 or so clones, with less than 90% occurring only once. The chain uses TRBV10-3 and TRBJ2-7; D gene uncertain. The sequenced sample was PBMCs, obtained from a glioma patient whose treatment included an IDH1 peptide vaccine. This clonotype originated in a woman aged 18-35 years with glioma. The CDR3 DNA sequence: TGTGCCATCAGTGATGGCAGCACCTCGGAGCAGTACTTC. Translation gives CAISDGSTSEQYF.